This T cell receptor beta chain was sequenced in a study of blood T cell repertoires in COVID-19. In germline, CDR1 is SGHNT, CDR2 YYREEE (reference sequence). V was clipped by 0 bases and J by 3 bases; unmatched bases: 2. The CDR3 runs to 14 residues. The data were produced by immunoSEQ multiplex PCR, yet TCRdb's version contains in-frame clones alone and is incomplete. Of 100,000 to 150,000 clones in the sample, roughly 85% are singletons; the top ten hold 27%. The source material was peripheral blood. This rearrangement joins TRBV5-4 to TRBJ1-2; 7 positions match TRBD1. The sequence was collected from a woman older than 75 with acute or convalescent COVID-19. The CDR3 loop is CASSLEGGHYGYTF. CDR3 DNA: TGTGCCAGCAGCTTGGAAGGGGGCCACTATGGCTACACCTTC.